A selection of T cell receptor beta chains follows, all from one sample in a study of CD8 T cell repertoires and HIV-1 epitope variants. Some clones are missing from TCRdb's copy, which holds only in-frame ones; the method was immunoSEQ multiplex PCR. Among 80,000 to 95,000 clones, 74% were seen once, and the ten largest hold around 25%. Material: uncultured baseline CD8+ T cells from peripheral blood mononuclear cells (PBMCs). The receptor source for this set is a male donor with HIV. CDR3s include the opening cysteine and the closing phenylalanine or tryptophan. Each record gives: J gene, clone size, D gene, V gene, CDR3 protein, CDR3 DNA. The D gene is left open where the match is weak. Clone size is shown for a subset of rows, as once, few, many or a class of expanded clone.

>TRBJ2-1|-|-|TRBV19
CASSWVYNEQFF
TGTGCCAGTAGTTGGGTTTACAATGAGCAGTTCTTC
>TRBJ1-2|-|TRBD1|TRBV4-2
CASRQGVVYGYTF
TGTGCCAGCAGACAGGGGGTTGTCTATGGCTACACCTTC
>TRBJ1-5|-|-|TRBV28
CASLPGHSNQPQHF
TGTGCCAGCCTACCCGGGCATAGCAATCAGCCCCAGCATTTT
>TRBJ1-2|once|TRBD1|TRBV7-6
CASSLGTGGNYGYTF
TGTGCCAGCAGCTTAGGGACAGGGGGCAACTATGGCTACACCTTC
>TRBJ2-7|-|-|TRBV6-6
CASSYGGEQYF
TGTGCCAGCAGTTACGGGGGGGAGCAGTACTTC
>TRBJ1-3|few|-|TRBV5-1
CASSQNGGNTIYF
TGCGCCAGCAGCCAGAATGGCGGAAACACCATATATTTT
>TRBJ1-1|-|-|TRBV28
CASSLLGRTEAFF
TGTGCCAGCAGTTTATTGGGTAGGACTGAAGCTTTCTTT
>TRBJ2-5|-|TRBD1|TRBV7-3
CASSLDRGETQYF
TGTGCCAGCAGCTTAGACAGGGGTGAGACCCAGTACTTC
>TRBJ1-2|-|TRBD1|TRBV5-6
CASSPDRGHGYTF
TGTGCCAGCAGCCCGGACAGGGGGCACGGCTACACCTTC
>TRBJ2-3|many|-|TRBV7-2
CASSFRGRTDTQYF
TGTGCCAGCAGCTTCAGGGGTAGAACAGATACGCAGTATTTT
>TRBJ1-2|-|-|TRBV28
CASTPPRGYGYTF
TGTGCCAGCACTCCCCCCAGGGGCTATGGCTACACCTTC
>TRBJ2-1|-|TRBD1|TRBV5-4
CASSSDRGTYNEQFF
TGTGCCAGCAGTTCCGACAGGGGGACCTACAATGAGCAGTTCTTC
>TRBJ1-1|-|-|TRBV5-1
CASSLEAGRAFF
TGCGCCAGCAGCTTGGAGGCAGGTCGGGCTTTCTTT
>TRBJ2-7|once|TRBD1|TRBV7-8
CASSLEGRGNDEQYF
TGTGCCAGCAGCTTAGAGGGCAGGGGGAACGACGAGCAGTACTTC
>TRBJ1-4|-|-|TRBV7-9
CASSSAEDSNEKLFF
TGTGCCAGCAGCTCCGCTGAGGACAGCAATGAAAAACTGTTTTTT
>TRBJ1-5|-|-|TRBV5-5
CASSLSAGVAGQPQHF
TGTGCCAGCAGCTTGAGTGCAGGGGTGGCCGGTCAGCCCCAGCATTTT
>TRBJ2-5|-|-|TRBV27
CASSLEGYEETQYF
TGTGCCAGCAGTTTGGAGGGTTATGAAGAGACCCAGTACTTC
>TRBJ2-2|-|-|TRBV5-1
CASSSVTGNTGELFF
TGCGCCAGCAGCTCTGTGACAGGGAACACCGGGGAGCTGTTTTTT
>TRBJ1-1|-|TRBD1|TRBV18
CASSPGQGPGAFF
TGTGCCAGCTCACCAGGACAGGGGCCGGGAGCTTTCTTT
>TRBJ2-6|-|TRBD1|TRBV27
CASTRQGDGANVLTF
TGTGCCTCCACCCGACAGGGAGACGGGGCCAACGTCCTGACTTTC
>TRBJ2-5|-|-|TRBV13
CASSLPGVLGETQYF
TGTGCCAGCAGCTTACCAGGGGTCTTGGGAGAGACCCAGTACTTC
>TRBJ2-7|-|TRBD1|TRBV9
CASSPRQGPHEQYF
TGTGCCAGCAGCCCCCGACAGGGTCCCCACGAGCAGTACTTC